The clone carrying this T cell receptor (beta chain) has more than one count but fewer than ten. Germline V gives CDR1 MNHEY, CDR2 SVGAGI. With 6 bases clipped from V and 2 bases from J, the junction kept 5 bases outside the gene matches. The CDR3 is 15 amino acids. Participant ages covered 18 to 89 years across 20 to 25 US areas. Categorization into cohorts depended on clinical history that participants reported. The record originates from a study of blood T cell repertoires in COVID-19. Whole-study context: Italy, Spain and the United States were the sources of the convalescent and acute COVID-19 samples.

Clones were sequenced by immunoSEQ multiplex PCR, and TCRdb holds only the in-frame ones, with some missing. The repertoire holds some 180,000 clones, roughly 80% seen once, with under 15% in the top ten. The gene calls are TRBV6-5 and TRBJ2-1; 9 bases map to TRBD2. The receptor was isolated from a man aged 60 to 69 who had been exposed to COVID-19. The sample consisted of PBMCs or T cells enriched from blood (not recorded which). The CDR3 loop reads CASRKTSGAYNEQFF. CDR3 in DNA: TGTGCCAGCAGAAAGACTAGCGGAGCCTACAATGAGCAGTTCTTC.